The next 6 T cell receptor beta chains were all read from a single sample in a study of shared clonotypes between healthy human individuals. Produced via immunoSEQ multiplex PCR; TCRdb's table is partial and in-frame only. Of approximately 840,000 clones listed, 96% are singletons. Terminally differentiated effector memory CD45RA+ cells were excluded from the naive CD8 cells, which were CD45RO-negative and positively selected for CCR7. Sequencing was done on a sample of naive CD8+ T cells sorted from blood. All receptors derive from a man aged 30-40 years in good health.

The rearrangement joins TRBV4-1 to TRBJ2-3; D gene ambiguous. The length of the CDR3 is 18 residues. V dropped 2 bases and J dropped 1 base, with 19 bases sitting between them. CDR1 MGHRA and CDR2 YSYEKL come from the germline V gene. For the CDR3, the DNA is TGCGCCAGCAGCCAAAAGTTCCCTCCGCTGTTGGGCACAGATACGCAGTATTTT. Translated: CASSQKFPPLLGTDTQYF.

In its sample, this clone was seen a few times. V gene TRBV5-1 combines with J gene TRBJ2-7; D tentatively reads TRBD1 or TRBD2 (6 bases each). The germline V gene has CDR1 SGHRS and CDR2 YFSETQ. V gave up 4 bases and J gave up 1 base, with 18 bases separating them. This CDR3 contains 16 residues. The DNA of the CDR3 is TGCGCCAGCAGCGCGAGGCCGGGGGCGGTTTCCTACGAGCAGTACTTC. Amino acids: CASSARPGAVSYEQYF.

The chain links TRBV11-3 to TRBJ1-3; D ambiguous. V shed 5 bases and J shed 4 bases, with 3 bases lying between them. Germline loops: CDR1 SGHNT, CDR2 YENEEA. The CDR3 length is 11 residues. The CDR3 here is CASSNGNTIYF. The DNA of the CDR3 is TGTGCCAGCAGCAACGGAAACACCATATATTTT.

This rearrangement joins TRBV7-9 to TRBJ2-2, with a weak D call TRBD1 (6 bases). Germline loops: CDR1 SEHNR, CDR2 FQNEAQ (reference sequence). The length of the CDR3 is 15 residues. The V end was cut by 3 bases, the J end by 4 bases, with 12 bases between. CDR3 loop: CASSFGGWGTGELFF. In DNA form, the CDR3 reads TGTGCCAGCAGCTTTGGGGGCTGGGGCACCGGGGAGCTGTTTTTT.

This clone has just one count. The V and J genes are TRBV19 and TRBJ1-1, with a tentative D call TRBD1 (5 bases). Trimming pared 7 bases from V and 2 bases from J, leaving 23 bases between. Germline CDR1 reads LNHDA; CDR2 reads SQIVND (reference sequence). This CDR3 is 17 amino acids long. CDR3 protein: CASNVGQVLRGNTEAFF. The CDR3 coding sequence is TGTGCCAGTAATGTTGGTCAGGTCCTTAGGGGAAACACTGAAGCTTTCTTT.

The chain has TRBV5-6 and TRBJ2-2, with D unresolved. Trimming removed 2 bases at V and 8 bases at J, with 10 bases between. The CDR3 totals 13 residues. Per the germline V gene, CDR1 is SGHDT and CDR2 is YYEEEE. As DNA, the CDR3 is TGTGCCAGCAGCTTCTTAAATCAGGGGGAGCTGTTTTTT. This gives the protein CASSFLNQGELFF.